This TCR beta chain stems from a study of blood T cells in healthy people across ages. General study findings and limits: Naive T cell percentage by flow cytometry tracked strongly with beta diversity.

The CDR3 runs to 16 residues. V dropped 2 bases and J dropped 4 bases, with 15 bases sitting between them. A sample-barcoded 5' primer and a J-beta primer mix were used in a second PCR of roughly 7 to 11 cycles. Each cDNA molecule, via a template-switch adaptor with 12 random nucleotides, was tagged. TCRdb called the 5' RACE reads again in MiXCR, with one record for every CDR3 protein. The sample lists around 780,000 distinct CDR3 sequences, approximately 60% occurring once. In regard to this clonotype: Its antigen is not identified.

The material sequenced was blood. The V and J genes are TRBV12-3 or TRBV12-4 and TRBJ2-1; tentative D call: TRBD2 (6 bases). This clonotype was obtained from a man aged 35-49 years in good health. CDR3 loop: CASSLSGGSRYNEQFF. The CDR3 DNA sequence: TGTGCCAGCAGTTTATCAGGAGGGAGTAGATACAATGAGCAGTTCTTC.